The T cell receptor (beta chain) described here comes from a study of blood T cell repertoires in COVID-19 (dated by TCRdb to the early 2020s). In the study overall: Samples from collaborators originated in the United States, Italy and Spain and spanned both the acute and convalescent phases of COVID-19. The prospective study material was composed of cDNA or gDNA derived from T cells, B-cell-depleted T cells, or PBMCs. The dataset comprised deeply sampled blood TCRbeta repertoires from subjects exposed to, actively infected with, or recovered from COVID-19. The repertoires were released in a freely available public database meant as a resource for research on the immune response to SARS-CoV-2. The samples were drawn from two sources: the first 160 participants of the ongoing ImmuneRACE study, and 1,000 to 1,500 subjects contributed by 6 global collaborators. The sample metadata nearly always contained a de-identified subject ID, COVID-19 status, age in years and sex. Where available, HLA class I and class II types were taken from metadata supplied by the sample provider and were not determined by assay-based typing.

The study at large found these results: How much clinical and demographic metadata was included differed by source and by participant, and the metadata was provided uncurated.

The immunoSEQ Assay, a bias-controlled multiplex PCR, was used to amplify TCRbeta CDR3 regions from genomic DNA. The original methods were these. Nucleated cell counts per sample were estimated from amplification of reference gene primers within the assay. Sequence reads were collapsed and filtered to measure the absolute abundance of every unique TCRbeta CDR3 rearrangement. For each sample, productive Simpson clonality was calculated by taking the square root of Simpson's diversity index across productive rearrangements. Sourced from immuneACCESS, this table was stored by TCRdb with only in-frame sequences that have V and J called. A share of the clones is absent; for the studies checked, an unresolved V gene accounts for under half, and the remainder has no known explanation. V and J calls and clone size are copied from that table; D and trimming were computed from the DNA. The sample has 110,000 or so clones on record, 85% to 90% of them singletons. Approximately 4.3% of the sample belongs to the ten largest clones.

The germline V gene specifies LGHNA as CDR1 and YSLEER as CDR2. The CDR3 runs 13 amino acids, cysteine and phenylalanine included. The only DNA kept is the CDR3, 39 bases in frame from the first base. Trimming removed 1 base from V and 7 bases from J, leaving 8 bases between the germline ends. As for this clone: Its antigen remains undetermined. No quality values exist for individual bases; no much larger clone is one base distant.

Whole blood was collected in K2EDTA tubes by collaborating institutions according to the institutions' own protocols. Collaborator samples were shipped for TCRbeta analysis as frozen whole blood, isolated PBMCs, or DNA extracted from either sample type. The sequence is built from TRBV4-3 and TRBJ1-5; TRBD1 is a possible D gene, resting on 5 matching bases. Sequencing used peripheral blood. This TCR was sampled from a woman aged 50 to 60 with acute or convalescent COVID-19. The DNA reads as follows: TGCGCCAGCAGCCAAGTACGGGGGCAGCCCCAGCATTTT. Translation gives CASSQVRGQPQHF.